A selection of T cell receptor beta chains follows, all from one sample in a study of blood T cell repertoires in COVID-19. This table comes from immunoSEQ multiplex PCR, and its TCRdb copy is limited to in-frame clones, with some not included. The table shows fewer than 350,000 clones, with roughly 87% occurring only once. The sequencing sample was made of peripheral blood. The source of these receptors is a man aged 30-40 years with COVID-19, enrolled during active disease. Each CDR3 is given with its conserved first and last residue. The D gene is left open where the match is weak. Clone size is not always given. Where it is, it says once, few, many or a class for expanded clones.

>TRBD2|TRBV7-2|.|TRBJ2-3
CASSLASGRIGDTQYF
TGTGCCAGCAGCTTAGCTAGCGGGAGAATCGGAGATACGCAGTATTTT
>.|TRBV3-1/TRBV3-2|.|TRBJ1-1
CASSQAPSNTEAFF
TGTGCCAGCAGCCAAGCTCCGAGTAACACTGAAGCTTTCTTT
>TRBD2|TRBV9|once|TRBJ2-3
CASSVTSGGTADTQYF
TGTGCCAGCAGCGTAACTAGCGGGGGGACCGCAGATACGCAGTATTTT
>.|TRBV6-5|.|TRBJ1-2
CASSYEGGYTF
TGTGCCAGCAGCTACGAGGGTGGCTACACCTTC
>TRBD1|TRBV7-2|.|TRBJ2-2
CASSNYGTETGELFF
TGTGCCAGCAGTAACTACGGGACAGAAACCGGGGAGCTGTTTTTT
>.|TRBV28|few|TRBJ1-5
CASSFRVGSNQPQHF
TGTGCCAGCAGTTTCAGGGTGGGCAGCAATCAGCCCCAGCATTTT
>.|TRBV28|.|TRBJ2-5
CASSSGSLAQETQYF
TGTGCCAGCAGTTCTGGGAGCTTAGCTCAAGAGACCCAGTACTTC
>.|TRBV19|.|TRBJ1-1
CASSIGPGVNTEAFF
TGTGCCAGTAGTATAGGTCCAGGTGTGAACACTGAAGCTTTCTTT
>TRBD2|TRBV19|.|TRBJ2-2
CASMVAGGHTGELFF
TGTGCCAGTATGGTCGCGGGAGGCCACACCGGGGAGCTGTTTTTT
>.|TRBV30|.|TRBJ2-2
CASQGTGELFF
TGTGCCTCTCAGGGTACCGGGGAGCTGTTTTTT
>TRBD2|TRBV6-5|.|TRBJ2-1
CASTSGTSVFEQFF
TGTGCCAGCACCTCCGGGACTAGCGTTTTTGAGCAGTTCTTC
>.|TRBV7-2|few|TRBJ2-2
CASSLRSSGGELFF
TGTGCCAGCAGCCTAAGATCGTCGGGAGGGGAGCTGTTTTTT
>TRBD1|TRBV18|.|TRBJ2-7
CASRGPGKYEQYF
TGTGCCAGCAGGGGGCCCGGAAAATACGAGCAGTACTTC
>TRBD2|TRBV28|.|TRBJ2-3
CASRPTSGRPDTQYF
TGTGCCAGCAGACCAACTAGCGGGAGGCCAGATACGCAGTATTTT
>.|TRBV13|.|TRBJ2-5
CASSLTRGNQETQYF
TGTGCCAGCAGTCTGACCAGGGGCAACCAAGAGACCCAGTACTTC
>TRBD1|TRBV6-5|.|TRBJ1-1
CASTTGGRYEAFF
TGTGCCAGCACAACAGGGGGAAGATATGAAGCTTTCTTT